The rows below give T cell receptor beta chains drawn from one sample of a study of T cell repertoires in cytomegalovirus infection. TCRdb itself ran the reads through MiXCR, one entry per CDR3 protein. The repertoire has some 310,000 distinct CDR3 sequences, approximately 25% of them found once; the top ten carry 13%. Their antigen targets remain unknown. The specimen comprised cultured PBMCs, sampled from culture after CMV antigen stimulation. Source of these receptors: a human donor in good health (CMV status not recorded). Some clones in this sample may be carry-over from other donors' samples. Each CDR3 is given with its conserved first and last residue. D genes are given only for firm matches. Rows may omit the clone size; those that give it use once, few, many or a size class.

size: many
J: TRBJ2-2
V: TRBV20-1
D: TRBD1
CDR3: CSAGTGGTGELFF
DNA: TGCAGTGCCGGGACAGGGGGAACCGGGGAGCTGTTTTTT

size: .
J: TRBJ2-1
V: TRBV7-8
D: .
CDR3: CASSLSGYEQFF
DNA: TGTGCCAGCAGCTTATCGGGTTATGAGCAGTTCTTC

size: .
J: TRBJ1-3
V: TRBV4-1
D: .
CDR3: CASSQVVISGNTIYF
DNA: TGCGCCAGCAGCCAAGTTGTTATCTCTGGAAACACCATATATTTT

size: .
J: TRBJ2-1
V: TRBV5-8
D: TRBD2
CDR3: CASSLVLAGVYEQFF
DNA: TGTGCCAGCAGCTTGGTTCTAGCGGGAGTCTATGAGCAGTTCTTC

size: .
J: TRBJ2-3
V: TRBV27
D: TRBD2
CDR3: CASSLLKTGGPIDTQYF
DNA: TGTGCCAGCAGTTTACTTAAGACGGGAGGGCCGATAGATACGCAGTATTTT

size: many
J: TRBJ1-1
V: TRBV10-3
D: .
CDR3: CAISDPVGESEAFF
DNA: TGTGCCATCAGTGACCCCGTTGGGGAGTCTGAAGCTTTCTTT

size: once
J: TRBJ2-5
V: TRBV5-1
D: .
CDR3: CASSLYSPQETQYF
DNA: TGCGCCAGCAGCTTATACAGCCCACAAGAGACCCAGTACTTC

size: few
J: TRBJ2-1
V: TRBV2
D: .
CDR3: CASSGDFGEFF
DNA: TGTGCCAGCAGTGGAGACTTCGGGGAGTTCTTC

size: .
J: TRBJ2-2
V: TRBV6-6
D: TRBD1
CDR3: CASTPGTGGSGELFF
DNA: TGTGCCAGCACCCCCGGGACAGGGGGTTCCGGGGAGCTGTTTTTT

size: few
J: TRBJ1-1
V: TRBV18
D: .
CDR3: CASSPLTGGHQNTEAFF
DNA: TGTGCCAGCTCACCACTAACGGGGGGACACCAGAACACTGAAGCTTTCTTT

size: .
J: TRBJ1-4
V: TRBV18
D: .
CDR3: CASSPRGARTNEKLFF
DNA: TGTGCCAGCTCACCAAGAGGGGCGCGAACTAATGAAAAACTGTTTTTT

size: few
J: TRBJ2-1
V: TRBV28
D: TRBD2
CDR3: CASSPATSPNNEQFF
DNA: TGTGCCAGCAGTCCAGCGACTAGCCCCAACAATGAGCAGTTCTTC

size: once
J: TRBJ2-1
V: TRBV20-1
D: .
CDR3: CSASPMGVTYNEQFF
DNA: TGCAGTGCTAGTCCCATGGGTGTAACCTACAATGAGCAGTTCTTC

size: many
J: TRBJ2-2
V: TRBV7-9
D: .
CDR3: CASSSQGPGELFF
DNA: TGTGCCAGCAGCTCCCAGGGGCCCGGGGAGCTGTTTTTT

size: .
J: TRBJ2-1
V: TRBV7-9
D: .
CDR3: CASSLMETEQFF
DNA: TGTGCCAGCAGCTTAATGGAGACTGAGCAGTTCTTC

size: .
J: TRBJ1-2
V: TRBV19
D: TRBD1
CDR3: CASSIGATGFFGYTF
DNA: TGTGCCAGTAGTATTGGGGCGACAGGGTTCTTTGGCTACACCTTC

size: .
J: TRBJ1-3
V: TRBV30
D: .
CDR3: CAWTISRDGNTIYF
DNA: TGTGCCTGGACCATCTCCAGGGATGGAAACACCATATATTTT

size: .
J: TRBJ1-2
V: TRBV15
D: .
CDR3: CATSRDRGSYGYTF
DNA: TGTGCCACCAGCAGAGATCGCGGCAGCTATGGCTACACCTTC

size: .
J: TRBJ2-7
V: TRBV5-6
D: TRBD1
CDR3: CASSSARDRGYEQYF
DNA: TGTGCCAGCAGCTCAGCCCGGGACAGGGGATATGAGCAGTACTTC

size: many
J: TRBJ2-4
V: TRBV7-8
D: TRBD1
CDR3: CASSPRQGSTKNIQYF
DNA: TGTGCCAGCAGCCCACGACAGGGGTCTACCAAAAACATTCAGTACTTC

size: .
J: TRBJ2-7
V: TRBV12-3/TRBV12-4
D: TRBD2
CDR3: CASSPTREGYEQYF
DNA: TGTGCCAGCAGTCCTACTCGGGAGGGGTACGAGCAGTACTTC

size: many
J: TRBJ2-1
V: TRBV7-8
D: TRBD2
CDR3: CASSSQPQMGLAGEIYEQFF
DNA: TGTGCCAGCAGCTCCCAACCTCAGATGGGACTAGCGGGAGAAATCTATGAGCAGTTCTTC

size: many
J: TRBJ2-1
V: TRBV7-8
D: .
CDR3: CAWGNPGYNEQFF
DNA: TGTGCCTGGGGAAACCCGGGATACAATGAGCAGTTCTTC

size: .
J: TRBJ1-2
V: TRBV4-3
D: TRBD1
CDR3: CASSQERQGPYGYTF
DNA: TGCGCCAGCAGCCAAGAAAGACAGGGGCCCTATGGCTACACCTTC

size: .
J: TRBJ1-4
V: TRBV6-6
D: .
CDR3: CARSTTGKGEKLFF
DNA: TGTGCCAGAAGTACTACAGGGAAGGGAGAAAAACTGTTTTTT

size: .
J: TRBJ1-2
V: TRBV3-1
D: .
CDR3: CASSHRVNGYTF
DNA: TGTGCCAGCAGTCACAGGGTAAATGGCTACACCTTC

size: few
J: TRBJ1-4
V: TRBV12-3/TRBV12-4
D: .
CDR3: CASSSPGLYNEKLFF
DNA: TGTGCCAGCAGTTCCCCGGGACTTTATAATGAAAAACTGTTTTTT

size: .
J: TRBJ2-3
V: TRBV7-2
D: .
CDR3: CASSWRGDTQYF
DNA: TGTGCCAGCAGTTGGAGGGGAGACACGCAGTATTTT

size: .
J: TRBJ1-3
V: TRBV6-5
D: .
CDR3: CASRRIASGNTIYF
DNA: TGTGCCAGCAGAAGAATTGCCTCTGGAAACACCATATATTTT

size: many
J: TRBJ2-1
V: TRBV27
D: TRBD2
CDR3: CASRASGMNEQFF
DNA: TGTGCCAGCAGGGCTAGCGGGATGAATGAGCAGTTCTTC

size: .
J: TRBJ2-1
V: TRBV6-2/TRBV6-3
D: .
CDR3: CASSYQLTGRGNGEQFF
DNA: TGTGCCAGCAGTTACCAACTAACAGGGAGGGGTAACGGTGAGCAGTTCTTC

size: .
J: TRBJ1-2
V: TRBV6-5
D: .
CDR3: CASSFTGTDGYTF
DNA: TGTGCCAGCAGTTTCACCGGGACGGATGGCTACACCTTC

size: .
J: TRBJ1-3
V: TRBV11-2
D: .
CDR3: CASSLRAVSGNTIYF
DNA: TGTGCCAGCAGCTTAAGGGCAGTCTCTGGAAACACCATATATTTT

size: few
J: TRBJ2-2
V: TRBV4-1
D: .
CDR3: CASSQGSIDTGELFF
DNA: TGCGCCAGCAGTCAGGGGAGCATTGACACCGGGGAGCTGTTTTTT

size: few
J: TRBJ1-4
V: TRBV7-2
D: .
CDR3: CASRQGVGEKLFF
DNA: TGTGCCAGCAGGCAAGGGGTTGGCGAAAAACTGTTTTTT

size: few
J: TRBJ1-1
V: TRBV5-4
D: .
CDR3: CASSETENTEAFF
DNA: TGTGCCAGCAGCGAAACAGAGAACACTGAAGCTTTCTTT

size: .
J: TRBJ1-4
V: TRBV10-3
D: .
CDR3: CAISEGVGGEKLFF
DNA: TGTGCCATCAGTGAGGGGGTCGGAGGTGAAAAACTGTTTTTT

size: once
J: TRBJ1-4
V: TRBV18
D: .
CDR3: CASSTDSVNEKLFF
DNA: TGTGCCAGCTCAACGGACAGTGTAAATGAAAAACTGTTTTTT

size: .
J: TRBJ2-1
V: TRBV4-1
D: .
CDR3: CASSQDSHNEQFF
DNA: TGCGCCAGCAGCCAGGACAGCCACAATGAGCAGTTCTTC

size: many
J: TRBJ2-1
V: TRBV5-4
D: .
CDR3: CASSLGGAVSSYNEQFF
DNA: TGTGCCAGCAGCTTGGGTGGAGCTGTGAGCTCCTACAATGAGCAGTTCTTC

size: few
J: TRBJ2-1
V: TRBV2
D: TRBD2
CDR3: CASSASGLGIEQFF
DNA: TGTGCCAGCAGTGCGAGCGGACTAGGGATTGAGCAGTTCTTC

size: .
J: TRBJ2-5
V: TRBV19
D: .
CDR3: CASSTAWGSETQYF
DNA: TGTGCCAGTAGTACCGCCTGGGGGTCAGAGACCCAGTACTTC

size: few
J: TRBJ2-7
V: TRBV7-2
D: TRBD1
CDR3: CASSSRAGGATYEQYF
DNA: TGTGCCAGCAGCTCAAGAGCAGGGGGTGCCACCTACGAGCAGTACTTC

size: many
J: TRBJ1-2
V: TRBV7-2
D: .
CDR3: CASSPRTDGYTF
DNA: TGTGCCAGCAGCCCTAGGACAGATGGCTACACCTTC

size: many
J: TRBJ2-2
V: TRBV7-9
D: .
CDR3: CASSIRQNTGELFF
DNA: TGTGCCAGCAGCATACGACAGAACACCGGGGAGCTGTTTTTT

size: few
J: TRBJ2-7
V: TRBV7-2
D: TRBD2
CDR3: CASSRALAGPQYF
DNA: TGTGCCAGCAGCCGGGCGCTAGCGGGACCGCAGTACTTC

size: few
J: TRBJ2-7
V: TRBV7-2
D: TRBD2
CDR3: CASSLEAGSLAGAGYEQYF
DNA: TGTGCCAGCAGCTTAGAAGCCGGGTCTCTAGCGGGAGCTGGCTACGAGCAGTACTTC

size: .
J: TRBJ1-5
V: TRBV19
D: .
CDR3: CASVGRRYSNQPQHF
DNA: TGTGCCAGTGTGGGCCGGAGGTATAGCAATCAGCCCCAGCATTTT

size: many
J: TRBJ1-1
V: TRBV29-1
D: .
CDR3: CSVGNRDMNTEAFF
DNA: TGCAGCGTTGGAAACAGGGACATGAACACTGAAGCTTTCTTT

size: .
J: TRBJ2-4
V: TRBV11-2
D: .
CDR3: CASSLQGRGQNIQYF
DNA: TGTGCCAGCAGCTTACAGGGGAGGGGTCAAAACATTCAGTACTTC